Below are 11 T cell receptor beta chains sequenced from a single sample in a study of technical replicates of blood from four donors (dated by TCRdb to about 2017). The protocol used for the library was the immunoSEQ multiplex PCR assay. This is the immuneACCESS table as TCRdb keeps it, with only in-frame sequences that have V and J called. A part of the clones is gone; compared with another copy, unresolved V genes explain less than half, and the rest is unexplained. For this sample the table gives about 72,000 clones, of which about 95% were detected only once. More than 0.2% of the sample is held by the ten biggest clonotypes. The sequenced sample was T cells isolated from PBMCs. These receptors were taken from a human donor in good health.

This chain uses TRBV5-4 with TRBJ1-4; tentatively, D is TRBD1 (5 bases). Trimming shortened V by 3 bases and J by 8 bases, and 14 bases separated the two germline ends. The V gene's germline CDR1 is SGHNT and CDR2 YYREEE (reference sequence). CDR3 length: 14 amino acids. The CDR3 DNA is TGTGCCAGCAGCTCCTCCGGGGGTTCCGAAAAACTGTTTTTT. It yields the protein CASSSSGGSEKLFF.

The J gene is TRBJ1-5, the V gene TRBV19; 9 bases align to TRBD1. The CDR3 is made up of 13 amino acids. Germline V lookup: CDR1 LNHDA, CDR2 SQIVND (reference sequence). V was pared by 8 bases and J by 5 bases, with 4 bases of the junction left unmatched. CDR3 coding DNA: TGTGCCAGTGGGACAGGGTCTCATCAGCCCCAGCATTTT. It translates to CASGTGSHQPQHF.

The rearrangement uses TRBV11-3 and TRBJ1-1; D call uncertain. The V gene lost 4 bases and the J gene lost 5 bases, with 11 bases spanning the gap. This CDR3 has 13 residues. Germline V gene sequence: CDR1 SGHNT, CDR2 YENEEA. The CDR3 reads CASSSPAGTEAFF. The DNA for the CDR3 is TGTGCCAGCAGCTCCCCAGCCGGGACTGAAGCTTTCTTT.

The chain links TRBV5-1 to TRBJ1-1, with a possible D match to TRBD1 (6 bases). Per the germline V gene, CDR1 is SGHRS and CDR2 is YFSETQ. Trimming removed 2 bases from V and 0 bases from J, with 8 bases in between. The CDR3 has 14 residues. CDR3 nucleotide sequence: TGCGCCAGCAGCTTCACAGGGATGAACACTGAAGCTTTCTTT. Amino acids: CASSFTGMNTEAFF.

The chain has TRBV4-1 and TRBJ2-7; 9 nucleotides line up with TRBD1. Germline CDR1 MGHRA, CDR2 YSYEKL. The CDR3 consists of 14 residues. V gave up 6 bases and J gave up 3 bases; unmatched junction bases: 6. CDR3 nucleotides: TGCGCCAGCAGGGGGGACAGGGAAAACTACGAGCAGTACTTC. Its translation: CASRGDRENYEQYF.

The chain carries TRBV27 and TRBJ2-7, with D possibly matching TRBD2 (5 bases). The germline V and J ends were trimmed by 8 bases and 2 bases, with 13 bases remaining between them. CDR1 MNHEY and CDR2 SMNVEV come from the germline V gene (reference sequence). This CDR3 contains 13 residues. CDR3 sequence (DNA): TGTGCCAGCTGTAAGAGCGGAGCCTACGAGCAGTACTTC. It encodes CASCKSGAYEQYF.

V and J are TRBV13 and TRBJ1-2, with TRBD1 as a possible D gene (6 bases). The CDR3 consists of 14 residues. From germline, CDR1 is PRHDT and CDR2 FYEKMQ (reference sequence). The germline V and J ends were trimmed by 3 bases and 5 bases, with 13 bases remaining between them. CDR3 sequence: CASSFKGGDYGYTF. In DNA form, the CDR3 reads TGTGCCAGCAGCTTTAAAGGGGGGGATTATGGCTACACCTTC. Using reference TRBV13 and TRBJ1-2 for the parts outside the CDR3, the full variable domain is AAGVIQSPRHLIKEKRETATLKCYPIPRHDTVYWYQQGPGQDPQFLISFYEKMQSDKGSIPDRFSAQQFSDYHSELNMSSLELGDSALYFCASSFKGGDYGYTFGSGTRLTVV.

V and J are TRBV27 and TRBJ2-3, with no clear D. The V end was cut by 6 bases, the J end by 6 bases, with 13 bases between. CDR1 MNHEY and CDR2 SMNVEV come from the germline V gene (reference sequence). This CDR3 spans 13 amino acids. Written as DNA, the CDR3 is TGTGCCAGCAGCCCACCCTTGAGGGATACGCAGTATTTT. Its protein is CASSPPLRDTQYF.

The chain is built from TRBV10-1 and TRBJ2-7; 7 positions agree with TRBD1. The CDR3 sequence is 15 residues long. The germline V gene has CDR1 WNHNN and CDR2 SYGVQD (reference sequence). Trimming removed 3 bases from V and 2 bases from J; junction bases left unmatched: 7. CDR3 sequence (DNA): TGCGCCAGCAGTGACTCCGGGACAGTGCCCTACGAGCAGTACTTC. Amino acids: CASSDSGTVPYEQYF.

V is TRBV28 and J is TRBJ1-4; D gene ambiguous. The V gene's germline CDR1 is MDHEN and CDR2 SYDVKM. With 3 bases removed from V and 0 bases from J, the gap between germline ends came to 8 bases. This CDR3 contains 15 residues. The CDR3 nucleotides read TGTGCCAGCAGTTTGGGAGAGGCAACTAATGAAAAACTGTTTTTT. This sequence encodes CASSLGEATNEKLFF.

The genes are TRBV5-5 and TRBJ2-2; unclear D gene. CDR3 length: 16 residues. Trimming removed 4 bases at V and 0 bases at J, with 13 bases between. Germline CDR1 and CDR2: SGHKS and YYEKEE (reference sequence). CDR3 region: CASSPVFRANTGELFF. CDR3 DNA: TGTGCCAGCAGCCCCGTTTTTCGGGCGAACACCGGGGAGCTGTTTTTT.